Sequencing of this TCR beta chain was carried out in a study of blood T cell repertoires in COVID-19. Across the study: Some COVID-19 samples were acute and others convalescent; all came from the United States, Italy and Spain. PBMCs, B-cell-depleted T cells, or T cells were the source of the cDNA or gDNA that made up the material.

Germline V gives CDR1 MNHEY, CDR2 SVGAGI. The CDR3 has 12 amino acids. Trimming at V came to 4 bases and at J to 14 bases, leaving 8 bases not matched to a gene. Per the original data handling: Amplifying reference gene primers gave estimates of nucleated cell counts. Sequencing was performed with immunoSEQ multiplex PCR; in TCRdb, only in-frame clones are kept and a portion is missing. The D gene and trimming were derived from the DNA, and the V and J assignments and clone size from that table. The data show about 30,000 clones, approximately 67% seen once. The sequence was collected from a human donor in a cohort sampled during active COVID-19. V gene TRBV6-5 combines with J gene TRBJ1-2, with 9 bases identical to TRBD1. The sample was peripheral blood. As DNA, the CDR3 is TGTGCCAGCAGTTTGGGGACAGGGACTATAACCTTC. Its protein is CASSLGTGTITF.